This TCR beta chain was observed in a study of shared clonotypes between healthy human individuals. Study-level findings and limits: Rarefaction exposed incomplete sorted-subset sequencing despite large depth.

The V gene end was trimmed by 0 bases and the J gene end by 7 bases; junction bases not matched to a gene: 9. This CDR3 has 16 residues. Germline CDR1 and CDR2: SGHRS and YFSETQ. Both subsets, CD45RA+ naive and CD45RA-negative memory, were split from the CD4+ cells. As regards this clone: Antigen: not known.

Sorted subsets were amplified in replicate PCRs using 200 ng DNA, roughly 30,000 T cell genomes. The assay was immunoSEQ multiplex PCR, and TCRdb's table has in-frame clones only and misses some. The sample holds about 1 million clones; 60% to 80% are singletons and the top ten take around 1.5%. The sequence was obtained from a man between 18 and 35 years old in good health. Sequencing was performed on memory CD4+ T cells sorted from blood. Subset indicated: CD45RA-negative fraction. J is TRBJ2-1 and V is TRBV5-1, with 8 nucleotides matching TRBD1. For the CDR3, the DNA is TGCGCCAGCAGCTTGGCCGGAGGACAGGGAGGTAATGAGCAGTTCTTC. Residues: CASSLAGGQGGNEQFF. The whole variable domain, filled in from reference TRBV5-1 and TRBJ2-1, reads KAGVTQTPRYLIKTRGQQVTLSCSPISGHRSVSWYQQTPGQGLQFLFEYFSETQRNKGNFPGRFSGRQFSNSRSEMNVSTLELGDSALYLCASSLAGGQGGNEQFFGPGTRLTVL.